The rows below give T cell receptor beta chains drawn from one sample of a study of blood T cell repertoires in COVID-19. The method was immunoSEQ multiplex PCR; TCRdb's version includes in-frame clones alone and lacks a portion of them. The sample lists about 320,000 clones; 70% to 90% were seen once. Material for sequencing was PBMCs or T cells enriched from blood (not recorded which). These receptors were taken from a woman younger than 45 who had recovered from COVID-19. CDR3s include the opening cysteine and the closing phenylalanine or tryptophan. The D gene is left open where the match is weak. Some rows mark clone size as missing; the rest say once, few, many or name a class of expanded clone.

clone_size	d_call	v_call	j_call	cdr3_aa	cdr3_nt
.	.	TRBV4-1	TRBJ1-4	CASSQAEVNEKLFF	TGCGCCAGCAGCCAAGCCGAGGTCAATGAAAAACTGTTTTTT
.	TRBD1	TRBV7-9	TRBJ2-5	CASSLIGGTGGLIRETQYF	TGTGCCAGCAGCTTAATAGGCGGGACAGGGGGCTTAATAAGGGAGACCCAGTACTTC
.	.	TRBV9	TRBJ2-3	CASSGDGDTQYF	TGTGCCAGCAGCGGTGACGGGGATACGCAGTATTTT
.	.	TRBV6-1	TRBJ1-2	CASLGGVSYGYTF	TGTGCCAGCTTAGGGGGGGTTAGCTATGGCTACACCTTC
.	TRBD1	TRBV7-3	TRBJ2-7	CASSQFGQGVGEQYF	TGTGCCAGCAGCCAATTCGGACAGGGGGTTGGCGAGCAGTACTTC
.	.	TRBV4-1	TRBJ1-6	CASTPTGTADNSPLHF	TGCGCCAGCACCCCTACAGGAACAGCAGATAATTCACCCCTCCACTTT
.	TRBD1	TRBV25-1	TRBJ1-5	CASSDTGTGGSPQHF	TGTGCCAGCAGTGACACCGGGACAGGGGGTTCACCCCAGCATTTT
.	TRBD1	TRBV6-2/TRBV6-3	TRBJ1-6	CASSYADRVFPPLHF	TGTGCCAGCAGTTATGCGGACAGGGTTTTTCCACCCCTCCACTTT
.	.	TRBV27	TRBJ2-7	CASSLSVAVSYEQYF	TGTGCCAGCAGTTTATCGGTCGCGGTTTCGTACGAGCAGTACTTC
many	TRBD1	TRBV5-6	TRBJ2-7	CASRQGFGGLEQYF	TGTGCCAGCCGACAGGGGTTCGGCGGTTTAGAGCAGTACTTC
.	TRBD2	TRBV6-5	TRBJ2-7	CASKPSGGTYEQYF	TGTGCCAGCAAGCCGTCGGGGGGTACCTACGAGCAGTACTTC
.	.	TRBV11-2	TRBJ2-3	CASSPRRVGNFKTDTQYF	TGTGCCAGCAGCCCCCGCAGGGTCGGTAACTTCAAGACAGATACGCAGTATTTT
.	.	TRBV2	TRBJ1-6	CASNQGRGNSPLHF	TGTGCCAGCAACCAGGGGAGAGGAAATTCACCCCTCCACTTT
.	TRBD1	TRBV11-2	TRBJ1-3	CASSLDRQGESSGNTIYF	TGTGCCAGCAGCTTAGACCGACAGGGGGAAAGCTCTGGAAACACCATATATTTT
.	.	TRBV7-9	TRBJ1-2	CASSLARDSYGYTF	TGTGCCAGCAGCTTAGCGAGGGATTCGTATGGCTACACCTTC
.	TRBD2	TRBV6-5	TRBJ2-3	CASDRGVRDTQYF	TGTGCCAGTGACCGGGGGGTTCGAGATACGCAGTATTTT
.	.	TRBV2	TRBJ1-5	CASRAGGGFQHF	TGTGCCAGCAGGGCCGGTGGAGGGTTCCAGCATTTT
once	.	TRBV30	TRBJ1-2	CAWRLDRNYGYTF	TGTGCCTGGAGGCTTGACAGAAACTATGGCTACACCTTC
.	.	TRBV15	TRBJ1-4	CATSRDRGNEKLFF	TGTGCCACCAGCAGAGATCGGGGTAATGAAAAACTGTTTTTT
.	.	TRBV19	TRBJ1-6	CASRPPPVQSSPLHF	TGTGCCAGTAGGCCGCCCCCGGTACAGTCTTCACCCCTCCACTTT
.	.	TRBV30	TRBJ1-5	CAWSVGDYSNQPQHF	TGTGCCTGGAGTGTAGGAGACTATAGCAATCAGCCCCAGCATTTT
.	.	TRBV6-5	TRBJ1-2	CASSPPLSYGYTF	TGTGCCAGCAGTCCGCCCCTTAGCTATGGCTACACCTTC
.	.	TRBV18	TRBJ1-1	CASSPSGGLHMNTEAFF	TGTGCCAGCTCACCTTCGGGGGGGCTGCACATGAACACTGAAGCTTTCTTT
.	.	TRBV3-1/TRBV3-2	TRBJ1-2	CASSQVWPDGYTF	TGTGCCAGCAGCCAAGTTTGGCCTGATGGCTACACCTTC
.	.	TRBV3-1/TRBV3-2	TRBJ1-6	CASSQAQGWDYNSPLHF	TGTGCCAGCAGCCAAGCGCAGGGCTGGGATTATAATTCACCCCTCCACTTT
.	.	TRBV3-1/TRBV3-2	TRBJ1-3	CASSRTGFGNTIYF	TGTGCCAGCAGCCGAACAGGGTTCGGAAACACCATATATTTT
.	.	TRBV5-6	TRBJ1-1	CASSLGRGARGNTEAFF	TGTGCCAGCAGCTTGGGCAGGGGCGCTCGTGGGAACACTGAAGCTTTCTTT
.	.	TRBV7-2	TRBJ2-5	CASSPVVSPGKGETQYF	TGTGCCAGCAGCCCCGTCGTATCTCCCGGAAAGGGGGAGACCCAGTACTTC
.	.	TRBV27	TRBJ1-4	CASSSPGERQVANEKLFF	TGTGCCAGCAGTTCCCCCGGGGAACGACAGGTGGCTAATGAAAAACTGTTTTTT
.	TRBD1	TRBV30	TRBJ1-3	CAVTRDRAPSGNTIYF	TGTGCCGTGACTAGGGACAGAGCACCTTCTGGAAACACCATATATTTT
once	TRBD1	TRBV2	TRBJ2-5	CASKSDRGGETQYF	TGTGCCAGCAAATCAGACAGGGGCGGGGAGACCCAGTACTTC
.	.	TRBV29-1	TRBJ2-7	CSATSGVGSYEQYF	TGCAGCGCCACGTCCGGGGTCGGTTCCTACGAGCAGTACTTC